The 23 T cell receptor beta chains presented below share a single source sample, sequenced in a study of cytomegalovirus exposure and HLA in healthy donors. PCR primers comprised 60 Vbeta and 13 Jbeta primers. TCRdb's copy holds only in-frame clones and misses some; the assay was immunoSEQ multiplex PCR. The table lists fewer than 200,000 clones, roughly 71% of them singletons. Sample: PBMCs. Receptor source: a woman aged 45 to 65 in good health and CMV-seropositive.

CDR3 DNA: TGTGCCAGCAGCTTAGCGGGTCTGCGGGGTGGGAGTGAAAAACTGTTTTTT. Protein sequence: CASSLAGLRGGSEKLFF. The rearrangement joins TRBV7-8 to TRBJ1-4; D is uncertain. Germline values: CDR1 SGHVS, CDR2 FQNEAQ. The CDR3 has 17 residues. V was trimmed by 0 bases and J by 7 bases, leaving 18 bases between them.

This clone was found once. The chain joins TRBV29-1 to TRBJ2-7; 7 positions match TRBD1. Germline CDR1 and CDR2: SQVTM and ANQGSEA. The CDR3 runs to 12 residues. V lost 4 bases, J lost 3 bases, and 3 bases stayed unmatched. The DNA for the CDR3 is TGCAGCGTTGGAGGGGACAGCTACGAGCAGTACTTC. Protein product: CSVGGDSYEQYF.

On this clone: This sample includes further DNA sequences coding for the same CDR3. The J gene is TRBJ1-5, the V gene TRBV5-1; D remains ambiguous. From germline, CDR1 is SGHRS and CDR2 YFSETQ. The CDR3 runs to 13 residues. V shed 4 bases and J shed 3 bases, with 8 bases lying between them. The CDR3 nucleotides read TGCGCCAGCAGCCCAGGTTACAATCAGCCCCAGCATTTT. This gives the protein CASSPGYNQPQHF.

This rearrangement joins TRBV9 to TRBJ1-1; 7 bases are shared with TRBD1. J was trimmed by 4 bases and V by 4 bases; bases with no gene match: 7. In germline, CDR1 is SGDLS, CDR2 YYNGEE. This CDR3 has 14 residues. The CDR3, as DNA: TGTGCCAGCAGCCTTACGCCAGGGGGCACTGAAGCTTTCTTT. Translation: CASSLTPGGTEAFF.

This clone occurred once. The V and J genes are TRBV13 and TRBJ1-1; 7 bases are a match to TRBD1. The V segment lost 3 bases and the J segment 2 bases; nucleotides outside the gene matches: 6. CDR1 and CDR2 (germline): PRHDT, FYEKMQ (reference sequence). This CDR3 has 15 amino acids. CDR3 bases: TGTGCCAGCAGCTTGACAGGGATGAGAAACACTGAAGCTTTCTTT. Translation gives CASSLTGMRNTEAFF.

This chain uses TRBV7-8 with TRBJ2-1; 7 bases fit TRBD2. Germline values: CDR1 SGHVS, CDR2 FQNEAQ. Trimming took 2 bases from V and 3 from J; bases not matched to a gene: 10. This CDR3 region has 17 residues. CDR3 in amino acids: CASSLSRDYGNYNEQFF. In nucleotides, the CDR3 is TGTGCCAGCAGCTTAAGCCGGGACTACGGGAACTACAATGAGCAGTTCTTC.

V is TRBV11-2 and J is TRBJ1-1, with D possibly matching TRBD1 (6 bases). The V gene's germline CDR1 is SGHAT and CDR2 FQNNGV. The CDR3 contains 14 residues. The V gene lost 4 bases and the J gene lost 1 base, with 10 bases spanning the gap. In DNA form, the CDR3 reads TGTGCCAGCAGCTCCAAGGGACAGAACACTGAAGCTTTCTTT. Protein product: CASSSKGQNTEAFF. The variable domain in full, completed from reference TRBV11-2 and TRBJ1-1, reads EAGVAQSPRYKIIEKRQSVAFWCNPISGHATLYWYQQILGQGPKLLIQFQNNGVVDDSQLPKDRFSAERLKGVDSTLKIQPAKLEDSAVYLCASSSKGQNTEAFFGQGTRLTVV.

The gene calls are TRBV6-6 and TRBJ2-4; D ambiguous. V shed 10 bases and J shed 0 bases, with 7 bases lying between them. Germline V gene sequence: CDR1 MNHNY, CDR2 SVGAGI (reference sequence). This CDR3 has 12 residues. CDR3 residues: CATLIAKNIQYF. The CDR3 coding sequence is TGTGCCACCCTAATAGCCAAAAACATTCAGTACTTC.

Remarks on this clone: The same CDR3 can be traced to other DNA sequences in this sample. The chain couples TRBV27 to TRBJ1-3; TRBD1 matches at 7 bases. The CDR3 sequence is 16 residues long. Germline CDR1 MNHEY, CDR2 SMNVEV (reference sequence). The V segment lost 5 bases and the J segment 2 bases; nucleotides outside the gene matches: 9. In DNA, the CDR3 is TGTGCCAGCAGTCCCCTGCAGACAGGGCCTGGAAACACCATATATTTT. It yields the protein CASSPLQTGPGNTIYF.

The table lists this clone with a count of one. The CDR3 DNA sequence: TGTGCCTGGAGTGTTGAGAGGATTGACACTGAAGCTTTCTTT. Its protein is CAWSVERIDTEAFF. The chain couples TRBV30 to TRBJ1-1; D gene uncertain. The CDR3 loop spans 14 amino acids. Between the trimmed V and J ends, which lost 0 bases and 3 bases, there was a span of 11 bases. Germline V CDR1 and CDR2: GTSNPN, SVGIG (reference sequence).

The V and J genes are TRBV11-1 and TRBJ2-7, with TRBD1 identical over 9 bases. Germline assignment: CDR1 SGHAT and CDR2 FQDESV (reference sequence). V dropped 2 bases and J dropped 3; count of bases not matched to a gene: 8. The CDR3 covers 16 residues. DNA of the CDR3: TGTGCCAGCAGCTTATACCGGACAGGGGCCCTCTACGAGCAGTACTTC. Amino acids: CASSLYRTGALYEQYF.

This sequence joins TRBV5-4 and TRBJ2-2; D is perhaps TRBD2 (5 bases). Germline loops: CDR1 SGHNT, CDR2 YYREEE (reference sequence). Trimming removed 5 bases from V and 6 bases from J, with 23 bases in between. The CDR3 contains 17 residues. CDR3 bases: TGTGCCAGCAGTAAGGGATTGGCGGGTAGAATGTCCGGGGAGCTGTTTTTT. It specifies CASSKGLAGRMSGELFF.

This clone was observed a handful of times. The J gene is TRBJ1-1, the V gene TRBV6-5; 7 bases match TRBD1. Germline trimming cut 5 bases from V and 7 bases from J; bases unmatched to any gene: 7. The CDR3 spans 13 residues. Germline-derived CDR1 and CDR2 are MNHEY and SVGAGI. The DNA of the CDR3 is TGTGCCAGCAGTCGGGGACAGAAATATGAAGCTTTCTTT. This gives the protein CASSRGQKYEAFF.

The sample holds one count of this clone. The rearrangement links TRBV13 to TRBJ1-1; no clear D. Germline CDR1 PRHDT, CDR2 FYEKMQ (reference sequence). V lost 0 bases to trimming and J lost 5 bases, with 7 bases between them. CDR3 size: 13 residues. CDR3 in amino acids: CASSLGLGTEAFF. The CDR3 DNA reads TGTGCCAGCAGCTTAGGCCTCGGGACTGAAGCTTTCTTT.

This clone was found a few times. The chain combines TRBV5-6 with TRBJ2-2; 7 positions agree with TRBD2. The V segment lost 6 bases and the J segment 4 bases; nucleotides outside the gene matches: 15. The CDR3 totals 17 residues. Germline assignment: CDR1 SGHDT and CDR2 YYEEEE. DNA for the CDR3: TGTGCCAGCAACGAAATTTCTAGCGGAATTTTCACCGGGGAGCTGTTTTTT. This encodes CASNEISSGIFTGELFF. Supplemented by reference TRBV5-6 and TRBJ2-2, the full variable domain reads DAGVTQSPTHLIKTRGQQVTLRCSPKSGHDTVSWYQQALGQGPQFIFQYYEEEERQRGNFPDRFSGHQFPNYSSELNVNALLLGDSALYLCASNEISSGIFTGELFFGEGSRLTVL.

The rearrangement uses TRBV27 and TRBJ2-1, with D unresolved. This CDR3 spans 14 amino acids. Germline-derived CDR1 and CDR2 are MNHEY and SMNVEV (reference sequence). V shed 4 bases and J shed 3 bases, with 10 bases lying between them. The CDR3 bases are TGTGCCAGCAGTTCTACTCCATTCTACAATGAGCAGTTCTTC. Its translation is CASSSTPFYNEQFF.

The V and J genes are TRBV5-4 and TRBJ2-5, with TRBD2 matching 10 bases. Germline loops: CDR1 SGHNT, CDR2 YYREEE (reference sequence). The junction had 4 bases not matched to a gene; V was cut back by 0 bases and J by 5 bases. The CDR3 totals 15 residues. The CDR3 sequence is CASSLAEAGGETQYF. Here the CDR3 DNA reads TGTGCCAGCAGCTTGGCGGAAGCGGGGGGGGAGACCCAGTACTTC.

The V call is TRBV5-1, the J call TRBJ2-6; a possible D gene is TRBD1 (5 bases). CDR1 is SGHRS, CDR2 YFSETQ, per germline. The germline V and J ends were trimmed by 7 bases and 0 bases, with 8 bases remaining between them. The CDR3 has 14 amino acids. CDR3 amino acids: CASRQTSGANVLTF. In DNA, the CDR3 is TGCGCCAGCCGACAGACCTCTGGGGCCAACGTCCTGACTTTC.

This clone came up once. The chain combines TRBV7-9 with TRBJ1-5, with D unclear. The CDR3 sequence is 14 residues long. Trimming left V 5 bases short and J 5 bases short, with 13 bases between. Germline-derived CDR1 and CDR2 are SEHNR and FQNEAQ (reference sequence). CDR3 region: CASSRHGPHQPQHF. The CDR3 nucleotides are TGTGCCAGCAGCCGACACGGCCCCCATCAGCCCCAGCATTTT.

V and J are TRBV4-1 and TRBJ1-2; D uncertain. The CDR3 length is 15 residues. V lost 0 bases and J 2 bases, leaving 10 bases between the germline ends. The germline gives CDR1 MGHRA, CDR2 YSYEKL. The CDR3: CASSQEGGRNYGYTF. CDR3 coding DNA: TGCGCCAGCAGCCAAGAAGGTGGCAGGAACTATGGCTACACCTTC.

This sequence joins TRBV28 and TRBJ1-2, with 8 nucleotides matching TRBD1. This CDR3 contains 14 residues. V dropped 6 bases and J dropped 3; count of bases not matched to a gene: 6. Germline-derived CDR1 and CDR2 are MDHEN and SYDVKM. CDR3 region: CASSRQGFYYGYTF. The CDR3 bases are TGTGCCAGCAGCCGACAGGGGTTCTACTATGGCTACACCTTC.

The chain is built from TRBV5-4 and TRBJ2-7, with D possibly matching TRBD2 (6 bases). Germline CDR1 reads SGHNT; CDR2 reads YYREEE (reference sequence). V gave up 4 bases and J gave up 5 bases, with 13 bases separating them. The CDR3 sequence is 13 residues long. This CDR3 reads CASSTNGRNEQYF. In DNA form, the CDR3 reads TGTGCCAGCAGCACCAATGGGAGGAACGAGCAGTACTTC.

V is TRBV6-5 and J is TRBJ1-1; 7 nucleotides agree with TRBD1. Germline lookup yields CDR1 MNHEY and CDR2 SVGAGI. Losses at the gene ends were 4 bases for V and 1 base for J; bases not matched to a gene: 3. This CDR3 is built from 14 residues. CDR3 in amino acids: CASSLQGRNTEAFF. In DNA, the CDR3 is TGTGCCAGCAGTTTACAGGGGAGGAACACTGAAGCTTTCTTT.